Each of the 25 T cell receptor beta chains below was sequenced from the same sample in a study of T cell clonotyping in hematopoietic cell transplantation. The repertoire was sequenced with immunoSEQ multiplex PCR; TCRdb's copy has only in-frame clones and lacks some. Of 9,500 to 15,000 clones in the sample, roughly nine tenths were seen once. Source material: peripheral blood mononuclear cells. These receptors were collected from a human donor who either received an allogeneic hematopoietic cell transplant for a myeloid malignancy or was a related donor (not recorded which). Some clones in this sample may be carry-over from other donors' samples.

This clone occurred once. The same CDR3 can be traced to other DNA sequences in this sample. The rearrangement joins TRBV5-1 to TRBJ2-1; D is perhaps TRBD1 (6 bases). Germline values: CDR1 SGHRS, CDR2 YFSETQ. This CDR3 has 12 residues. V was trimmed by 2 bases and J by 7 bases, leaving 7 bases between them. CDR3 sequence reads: CASSFTGNEQFF. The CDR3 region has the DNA TGCGCCAGCAGCTTCACAGGGAATGAGCAGTTCTTC. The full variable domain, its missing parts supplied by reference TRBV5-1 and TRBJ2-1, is KAGVTQTPRYLIKTRGQQVTLSCSPISGHRSVSWYQQTPGQGLQFLFEYFSETQRNKGNFPGRFSGRQFSNSRSEMNVSTLELGDSALYLCASSFTGNEQFFGPGTRLTVL.

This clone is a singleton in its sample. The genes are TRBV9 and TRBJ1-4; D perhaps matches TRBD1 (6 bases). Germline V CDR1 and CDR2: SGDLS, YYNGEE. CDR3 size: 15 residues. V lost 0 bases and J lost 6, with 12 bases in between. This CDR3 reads CASSVVGGPDEKLFF. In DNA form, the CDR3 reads TGTGCCAGCAGCGTAGTTGGGGGGCCGGATGAAAAACTGTTTTTT.

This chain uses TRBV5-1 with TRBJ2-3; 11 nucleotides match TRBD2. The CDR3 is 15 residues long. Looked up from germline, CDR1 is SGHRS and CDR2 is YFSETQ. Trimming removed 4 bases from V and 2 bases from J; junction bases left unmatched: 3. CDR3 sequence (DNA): TGCGCCAGCAGCCGTAGCGGGGGGGTCACAGATACGCAGTATTTT. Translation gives CASSRSGGVTDTQYF.

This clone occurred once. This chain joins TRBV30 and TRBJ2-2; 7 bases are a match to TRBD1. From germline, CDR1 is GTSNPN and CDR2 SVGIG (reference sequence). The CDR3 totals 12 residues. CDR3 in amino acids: CAMTGYTGELFF. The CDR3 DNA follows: TGTGCTATGACAGGGTACACCGGGGAGCTGTTTTTT.

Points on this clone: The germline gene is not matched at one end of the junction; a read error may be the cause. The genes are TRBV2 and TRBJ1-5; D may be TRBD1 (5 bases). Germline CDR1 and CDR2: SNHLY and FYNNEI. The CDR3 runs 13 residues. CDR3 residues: CATSQGLNQPQHF. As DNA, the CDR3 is TGTGCCACCAGTCAGGGTCTGAATCAGCCCCAGCATTTT.

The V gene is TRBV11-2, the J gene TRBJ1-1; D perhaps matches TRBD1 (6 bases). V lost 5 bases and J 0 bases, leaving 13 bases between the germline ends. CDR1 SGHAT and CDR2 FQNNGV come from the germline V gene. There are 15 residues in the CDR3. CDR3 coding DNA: TGTGCCAGCAGCGCCCAGGGGAGGTTGAACACTGAAGCTTTCTTT. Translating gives CASSAQGRLNTEAFF. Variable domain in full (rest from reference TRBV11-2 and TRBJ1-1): EAGVAQSPRYKIIEKRQSVAFWCNPISGHATLYWYQQILGQGPKLLIQFQNNGVVDDSQLPKDRFSAERLKGVDSTLKIQPAKLEDSAVYLCASSAQGRLNTEAFFGQGTRLTVV.

The CDR3 reads CASSLALAGAQFF. The CDR3, as DNA: TGTGCCAGCAGCTTAGCCCTAGCGGGGGCGCAGTTCTTC. V and J are TRBV11-3 and TRBJ2-1; 10 bases align to TRBD2. The ends lost 1 base at V and 12 bases at J; junction bases unmatched: 3. Germline V CDR1 and CDR2: SGHNT, YENEEA. The CDR3 is 13 amino acids.

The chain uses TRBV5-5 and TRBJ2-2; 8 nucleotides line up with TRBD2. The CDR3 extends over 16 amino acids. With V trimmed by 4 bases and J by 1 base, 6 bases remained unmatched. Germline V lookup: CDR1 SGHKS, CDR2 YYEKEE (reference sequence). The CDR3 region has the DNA TGTGCCAGCAGCCGGGTTAGCGGGGTGAACACCGGGGAGCTGTTTTTT. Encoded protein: CASSRVSGVNTGELFF.

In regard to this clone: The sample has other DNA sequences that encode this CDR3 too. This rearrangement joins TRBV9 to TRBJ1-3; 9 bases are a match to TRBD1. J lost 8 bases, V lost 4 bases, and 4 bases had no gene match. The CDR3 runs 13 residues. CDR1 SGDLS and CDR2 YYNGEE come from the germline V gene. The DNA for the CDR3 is TGTGCCAGCAGCACGACAGGGGGGGACACCATATATTTT. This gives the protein CASSTTGGDTIYF.

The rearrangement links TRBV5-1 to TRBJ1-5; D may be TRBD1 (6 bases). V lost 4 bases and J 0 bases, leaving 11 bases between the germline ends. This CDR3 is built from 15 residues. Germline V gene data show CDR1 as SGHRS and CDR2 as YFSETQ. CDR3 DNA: TGCGCCAGCAGCCCGGACAGCTATAGCAATCAGCCCCAGCATTTT. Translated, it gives CASSPDSYSNQPQHF.

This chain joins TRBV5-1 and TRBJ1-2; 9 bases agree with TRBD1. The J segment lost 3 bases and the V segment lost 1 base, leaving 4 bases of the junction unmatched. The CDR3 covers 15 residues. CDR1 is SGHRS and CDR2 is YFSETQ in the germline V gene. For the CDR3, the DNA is TGCGCCAGCAGCTTGTCCACAGGGGGCGACTATGGCTACACCTTC. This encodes CASSLSTGGDYGYTF.

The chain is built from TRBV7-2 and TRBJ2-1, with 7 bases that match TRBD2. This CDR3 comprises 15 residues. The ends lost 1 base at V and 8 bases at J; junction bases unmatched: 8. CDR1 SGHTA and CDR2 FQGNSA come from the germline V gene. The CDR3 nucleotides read TGTGCCAGCAGCTTAGTAAGTAAAGCGGGGCATGAGCAGTTCTTC. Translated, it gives CASSLVSKAGHEQFF.

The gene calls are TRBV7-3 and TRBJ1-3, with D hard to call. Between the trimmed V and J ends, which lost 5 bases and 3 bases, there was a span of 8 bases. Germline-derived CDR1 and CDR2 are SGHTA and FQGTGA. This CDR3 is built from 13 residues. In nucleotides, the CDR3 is TGTGCCAGCAGCCCCGCAAATGGAAACACCATATATTTT. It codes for CASSPANGNTIYF.

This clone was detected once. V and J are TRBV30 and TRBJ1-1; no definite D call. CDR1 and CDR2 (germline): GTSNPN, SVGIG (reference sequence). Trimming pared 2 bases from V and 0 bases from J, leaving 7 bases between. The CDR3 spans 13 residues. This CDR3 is CAWSITMNTEAFF. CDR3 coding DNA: TGTGCCTGGAGTATCACCATGAACACTGAAGCTTTCTTT.

This chain's CDR3 is CSVGIGTNTEAFF. In DNA, the CDR3 is TGCAGCGTGGGAATCGGCACGAACACTGAAGCTTTCTTT. V and J are TRBV29-1 and TRBJ1-1, with D hard to call. From germline, CDR1 is SQVTM and CDR2 ANQGSEA. The CDR3 runs 13 residues. The V gene lost 6 bases and the J gene lost 1 base, with 12 bases spanning the gap.

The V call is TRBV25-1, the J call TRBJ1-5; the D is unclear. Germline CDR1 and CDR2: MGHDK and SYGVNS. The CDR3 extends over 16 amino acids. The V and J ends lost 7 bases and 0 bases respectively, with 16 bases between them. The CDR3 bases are TGTGCCAGCACCCCAGTGAAGCTCGGTAGCAATCAGCCCCAGCATTTT. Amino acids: CASTPVKLGSNQPQHF.

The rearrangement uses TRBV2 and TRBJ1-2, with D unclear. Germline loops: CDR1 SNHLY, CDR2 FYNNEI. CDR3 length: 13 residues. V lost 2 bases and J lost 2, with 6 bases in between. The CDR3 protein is CASSEWGNYGYTF. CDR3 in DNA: TGTGCCAGCAGTGAATGGGGAAACTATGGCTACACCTTC.

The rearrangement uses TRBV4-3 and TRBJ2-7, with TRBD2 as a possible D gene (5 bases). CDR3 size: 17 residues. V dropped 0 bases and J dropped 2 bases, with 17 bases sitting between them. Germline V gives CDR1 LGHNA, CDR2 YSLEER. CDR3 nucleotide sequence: TGCGCCAGCAGCCAAGACCGGACGGGAATCCTTACCTACGAGCAGTACTTC. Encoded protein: CASSQDRTGILTYEQYF.

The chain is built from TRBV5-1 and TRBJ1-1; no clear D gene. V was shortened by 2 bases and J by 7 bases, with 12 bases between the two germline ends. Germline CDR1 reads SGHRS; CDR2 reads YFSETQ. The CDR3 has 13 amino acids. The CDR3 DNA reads TGCGCCAGCAGCTTCGGAGGCGACGGTGAAGCTTTCTTT. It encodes CASSFGGDGEAFF.

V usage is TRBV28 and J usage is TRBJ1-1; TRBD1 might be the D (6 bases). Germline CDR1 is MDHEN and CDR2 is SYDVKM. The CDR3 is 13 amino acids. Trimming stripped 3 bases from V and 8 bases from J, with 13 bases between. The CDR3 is CASSLGAHREAFF. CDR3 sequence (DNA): TGTGCCAGCAGTTTGGGGGCCCACCGGGAAGCTTTCTTT. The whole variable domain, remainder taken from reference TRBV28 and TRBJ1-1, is DVKVTQSSRYLVKRTGEKVFLECVQDMDHENMFWYRQDPGLGLRLIYFSYDVKMKEKGDIPEGYSVSREKKERFSLILESASTNQTSMYLCASSLGAHREAFFGQGTRLTVV.

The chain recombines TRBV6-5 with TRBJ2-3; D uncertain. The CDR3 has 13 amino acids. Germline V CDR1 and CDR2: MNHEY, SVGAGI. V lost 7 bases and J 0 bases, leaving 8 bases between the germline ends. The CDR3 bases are TGTGCCAGCACCCGAAGTAGCACAGATACGCAGTATTTT. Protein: CASTRSSTDTQYF.

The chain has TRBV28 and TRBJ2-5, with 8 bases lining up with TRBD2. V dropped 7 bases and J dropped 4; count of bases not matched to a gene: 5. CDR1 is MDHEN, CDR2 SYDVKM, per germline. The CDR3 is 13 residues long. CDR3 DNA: TGTGCCAGCACCTCGGGAGGGGGAGAGACCCAGTACTTC. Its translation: CASTSGGGETQYF.

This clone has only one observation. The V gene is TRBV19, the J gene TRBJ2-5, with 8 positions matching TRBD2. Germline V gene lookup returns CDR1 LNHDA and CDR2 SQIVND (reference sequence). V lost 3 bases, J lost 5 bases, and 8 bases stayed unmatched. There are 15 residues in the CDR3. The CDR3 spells CASSIGRDLRETQYF. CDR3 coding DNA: TGTGCCAGTAGTATCGGGAGGGACCTCCGGGAGACCCAGTACTTC.

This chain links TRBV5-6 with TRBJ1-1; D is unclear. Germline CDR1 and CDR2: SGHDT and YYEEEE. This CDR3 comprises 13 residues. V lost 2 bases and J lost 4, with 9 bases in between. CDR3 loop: CASSFRGVTEAFF. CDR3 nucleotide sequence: TGTGCCAGCAGCTTCCGGGGTGTCACTGAAGCTTTCTTT.

CDR3 sequence reads: CASSADPGGTRIKPQHF. The CDR3 DNA follows: TGTGCCAGCAGTGCAGACCCGGGAGGGACGCGGATAAAGCCCCAGCATTTT. V gene TRBV6-1 combines with J gene TRBJ1-5, with D maybe TRBD1 (5 bases). CDR3 length: 17 amino acids. From germline, CDR1 is MNHNS and CDR2 SASEGT. Trimming took off 4 bases at V and 8 bases at J, with 24 bases between the two ends.